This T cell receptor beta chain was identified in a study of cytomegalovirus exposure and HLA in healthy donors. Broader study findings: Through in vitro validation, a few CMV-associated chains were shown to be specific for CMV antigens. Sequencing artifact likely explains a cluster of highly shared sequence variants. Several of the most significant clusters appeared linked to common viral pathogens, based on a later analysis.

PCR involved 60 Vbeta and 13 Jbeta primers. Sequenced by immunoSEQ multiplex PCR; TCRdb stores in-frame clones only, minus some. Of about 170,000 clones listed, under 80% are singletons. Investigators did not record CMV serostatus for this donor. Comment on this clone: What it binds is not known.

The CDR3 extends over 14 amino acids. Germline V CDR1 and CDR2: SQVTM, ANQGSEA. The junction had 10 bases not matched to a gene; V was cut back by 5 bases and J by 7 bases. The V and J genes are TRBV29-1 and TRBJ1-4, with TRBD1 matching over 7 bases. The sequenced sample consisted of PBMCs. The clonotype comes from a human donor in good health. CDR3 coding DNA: TGCAGCGTTTTCGTAAGCAGGGGGACTGAAAAACTGTTTTTT. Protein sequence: CSVFVSRGTEKLFF.